The T cell receptor beta chain described here comes from a study of vaccination effects on CD4 cells after COVID-19. Study results and limitations: Infection-derived and vaccine-derived clones contracted markedly late after vaccination.

Using viral peptide pools, the ViraFEST assay grew out antigen-specific CD4+ T cells prior to sequencing. At the end of approximately 10 days of culture, CD4+ T cells were isolated. All study participants received two doses of BNT162b2 or mRNA-1273 vaccine. Deletions cut 1 base from V and 0 bases from J, with 8 bases between. Looked up from germline, CDR1 is SGDLS and CDR2 is YYNGEE. This CDR3 has 15 amino acids. With respect to this clone: Its specificity is not known.

Clones were sequenced by immunoSEQ multiplex PCR, and TCRdb holds only the in-frame ones, with some missing. The table has almost 70,000 clones, around 69% seen once; the top ten hold under 2%. The clonotype comes from a human donor who received a COVID-19 vaccine. The chain uses TRBV9 and TRBJ1-3; D ambiguous. The sample here was CD4+ T cells from PBMCs cultured with HCoV-229E spike peptides, taken after COVID-19 vaccination. CDR3 sequence (DNA): TGTGCCAGCAGCGTAACGGGTTACTCTGGAAACACCATATATTTT. This sequence encodes CASSVTGYSGNTIYF.